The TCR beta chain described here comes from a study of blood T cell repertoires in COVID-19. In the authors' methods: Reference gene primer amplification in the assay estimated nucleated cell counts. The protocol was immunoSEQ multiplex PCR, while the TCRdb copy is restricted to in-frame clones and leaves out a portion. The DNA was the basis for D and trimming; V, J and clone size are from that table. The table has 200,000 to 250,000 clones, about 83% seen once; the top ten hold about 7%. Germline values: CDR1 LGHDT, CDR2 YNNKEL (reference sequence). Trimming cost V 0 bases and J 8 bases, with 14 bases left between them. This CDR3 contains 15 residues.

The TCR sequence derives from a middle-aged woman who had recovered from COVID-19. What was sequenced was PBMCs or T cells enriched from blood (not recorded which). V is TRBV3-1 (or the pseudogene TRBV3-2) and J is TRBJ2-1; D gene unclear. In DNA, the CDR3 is TGTGCCAGCAGCCAAGATCGTGGCTCTCGTCATGAGCAGTTCTTC. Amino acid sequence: CASSQDRGSRHEQFF.